The 10 T cell receptor beta chains reported below all come from one sample, sequenced in a study of T cells in Graves' hyperthyroidism and ophthalmopathy. RNA transcripts yielded amplified TCR beta CDR3 regions. Initially, a first-round RT-PCR of the TCR CDR3 employed the HTBI primer set. Via MiXCR, TCRdb re-called the multiplex PCR reads, giving one row per CDR3 protein. The sample includes about 660,000 distinct CDR3 sequences, about 45% of them seen just once. The sequencing sample was made of peripheral blood or thyroid tissue (not recorded which). All receptors derive from an adult man with Graves' disease, either hyperthyroidism or ophthalmopathy (not recorded which).

This clonotype was observed a few times. The rearrangement uses TRBV7-8 and TRBJ2-7; 7 positions agree with TRBD2. Germline CDR1 reads SGHVS; CDR2 reads FQNEAQ. The CDR3 totals 15 residues. V lost 1 base and J lost 2; bases outside the gene matches: 5. CDR3 residues: CASSLGPGGTYEQYF. For the CDR3, the DNA is TGTGCCAGCAGCTTAGGTCCCGGGGGGACCTACGAGCAGTACTTC.

V gene TRBV20-1 combines with J gene TRBJ2-6; TRBD1 is a possible D gene (5 bases). Germline CDR1 is DFQATT and CDR2 is SNEGSKA (reference sequence). The CDR3 spans 12 residues. This CDR3 is CSVQAGANVLTF. The CDR3 DNA is TGCAGCGTACAGGCTGGGGCCAACGTCCTGACTTTC.

The V call is TRBV6-5, the J call TRBJ2-7, with D perhaps matching TRBD2 (6 bases). There are 17 residues in the CDR3. Trimming removed 0 bases at V and 0 bases at J, with 15 bases between. Germline values: CDR1 MNHEY, CDR2 SVGAGI. CDR3 nucleotides: TGTGCCAGCAGTTACTCGAGTAGGGGACTGGACTCCTACGAGCAGTACTTC. It translates to CASSYSSRGLDSYEQYF.

Turning to this clonotype: Being one base from a much bigger clone, this may be a read error. This CDR3 reads CPSSFARDQPQHF. Written as DNA, the CDR3 is TGTCCCAGCAGTTTCGCCCGGGATCAGCCCCAGCATTTT. The chain has TRBV7-2 and TRBJ1-5, with unresolved D. The CDR3 sequence is 13 residues long. The germline V gene encodes CDR1 SGHTA and CDR2 FQGNSA.

The chain joins TRBV29-1 to TRBJ2-7; tentative D call: TRBD2 (7 bases). Germline CDR1 SQVTM, CDR2 ANQGSEA. This CDR3 contains 14 residues. Trimming stripped 4 bases from V and 0 bases from J, with 13 bases between. The CDR3 region is CSVAGGLNSYEQYF. CDR3 DNA: TGCAGCGTTGCGGGGGGCCTGAACTCCTACGAGCAGTACTTC.

This clonotype was picked up many times. The chain recombines TRBV24-1 with TRBJ1-5; no definite D call. Per the germline V gene, CDR1 is KGHDR and CDR2 is SFDVKD. V gave up 0 bases and J gave up 5 bases, with 4 bases separating them. The CDR3 length is 13 residues. The CDR3 coding sequence is TGTGCCACCAGTGATTTGGGGGATCAGCCCCAGCATTTT. This translates into CATSDLGDQPQHF.

The chain links TRBV7-2 to TRBJ2-2, with TRBD2 identical over 8 bases. There are 16 residues in the CDR3. Germline-derived CDR1 and CDR2 are SGHTA and FQGNSA. Germline trimming cut 5 bases from V and 6 bases from J; bases unmatched to any gene: 11. The CDR3 coding sequence is TGTGCCAGCAGCCGGGGTTCAGCGGGAGTCTCCGGGGAGCTGTTTTTT. Translated, it gives CASSRGSAGVSGELFF.

CDR3 loop: CASTESPGGYGYTF. DNA for the CDR3: TGTGCCAGCACCGAGAGTCCAGGCGGCTATGGCTACACCTTC. The chain joins TRBV2 to TRBJ1-2; D remains unclear. Germline CDR1 SNHLY, CDR2 FYNNEI. The V gene lost 7 bases and the J gene lost 4 bases, with 16 bases spanning the gap. CDR3 length: 14 residues.

The V call is TRBV7-9, the J call TRBJ1-2; D is possibly TRBD1 (5 bases). Per the germline V gene, CDR1 is SEHNR and CDR2 is FQNEAQ (reference sequence). V lost 3 bases, J lost 7 bases, and 15 bases lay in between. The CDR3 sequence is 14 residues long. In DNA form, the CDR3 reads TGTGCCAGCAGCTTCCGGGGGGATTGGGCTGGCTACACCTTC. It encodes CASSFRGDWAGYTF.

As to this clonotype: Mismatch with germline at one junction end may stem from a read error. V and J are TRBV12-3 or TRBV12-4 and TRBJ1-6, with D tentatively TRBD1 (6 bases). The CDR3 consists of 14 residues. CDR3 in DNA: TGTGCCAGTGGGCCGGGACATCGGAATTCATCCCTCCACTTT. Its protein product is CASGPGHRNSSLHF.